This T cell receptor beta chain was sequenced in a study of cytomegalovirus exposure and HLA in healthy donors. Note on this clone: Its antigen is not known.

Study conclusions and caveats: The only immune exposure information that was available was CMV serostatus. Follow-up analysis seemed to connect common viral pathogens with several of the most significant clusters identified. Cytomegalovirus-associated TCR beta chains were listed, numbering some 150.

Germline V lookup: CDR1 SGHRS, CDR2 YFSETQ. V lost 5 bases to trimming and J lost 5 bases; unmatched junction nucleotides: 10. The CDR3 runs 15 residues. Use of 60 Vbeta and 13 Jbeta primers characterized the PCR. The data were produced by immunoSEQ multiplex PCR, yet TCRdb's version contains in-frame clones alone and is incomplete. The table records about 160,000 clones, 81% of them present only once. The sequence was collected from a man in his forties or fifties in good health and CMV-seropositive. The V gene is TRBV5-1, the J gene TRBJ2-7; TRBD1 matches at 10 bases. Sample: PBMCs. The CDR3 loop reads CASSPRLGQGNEQYF. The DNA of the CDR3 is TGCGCCAGCAGTCCGCGGCTGGGACAGGGGAACGAGCAGTACTTC.